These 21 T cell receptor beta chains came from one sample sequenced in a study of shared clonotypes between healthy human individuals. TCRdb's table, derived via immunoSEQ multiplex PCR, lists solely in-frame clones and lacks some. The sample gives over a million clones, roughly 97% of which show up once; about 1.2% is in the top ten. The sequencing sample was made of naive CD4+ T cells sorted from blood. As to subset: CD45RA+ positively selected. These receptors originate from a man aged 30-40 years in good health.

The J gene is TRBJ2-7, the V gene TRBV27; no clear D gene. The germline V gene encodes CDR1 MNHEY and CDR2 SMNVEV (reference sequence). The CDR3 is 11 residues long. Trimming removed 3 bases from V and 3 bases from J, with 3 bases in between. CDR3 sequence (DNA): TGTGCCAGCAGTTTTAGCTACGAGCAGTACTTC. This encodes CASSFSYEQYF.

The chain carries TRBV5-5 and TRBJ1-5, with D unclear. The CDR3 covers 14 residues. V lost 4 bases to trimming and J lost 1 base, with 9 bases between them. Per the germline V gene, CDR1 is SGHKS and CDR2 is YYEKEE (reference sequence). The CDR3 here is CASSPLGSNQPQHF. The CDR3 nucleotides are TGTGCCAGCAGCCCGTTAGGCAGCAATCAGCCCCAGCATTTT.

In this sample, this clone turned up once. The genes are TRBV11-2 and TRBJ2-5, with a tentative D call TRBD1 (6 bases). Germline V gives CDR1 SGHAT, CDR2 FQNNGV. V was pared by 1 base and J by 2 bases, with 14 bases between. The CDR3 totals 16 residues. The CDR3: CASSLALTGNQETQYF. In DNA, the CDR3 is TGTGCCAGCAGCTTAGCACTTACAGGGAATCAAGAGACCCAGTACTTC.

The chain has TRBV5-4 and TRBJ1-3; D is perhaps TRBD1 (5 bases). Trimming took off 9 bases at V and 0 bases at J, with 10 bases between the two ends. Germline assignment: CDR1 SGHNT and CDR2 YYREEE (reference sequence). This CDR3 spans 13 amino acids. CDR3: CATKGNSGNTIYF. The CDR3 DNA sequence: TGTGCCACCAAGGGGAACTCTGGAAACACCATATATTTT.

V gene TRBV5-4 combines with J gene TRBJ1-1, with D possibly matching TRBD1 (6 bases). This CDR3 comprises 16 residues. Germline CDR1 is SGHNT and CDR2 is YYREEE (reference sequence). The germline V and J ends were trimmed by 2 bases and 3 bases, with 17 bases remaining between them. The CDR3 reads CASSLQGRGLYTEAFF. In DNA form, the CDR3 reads TGTGCCAGCAGCTTACAGGGACGGGGTTTGTACACTGAAGCTTTCTTT.

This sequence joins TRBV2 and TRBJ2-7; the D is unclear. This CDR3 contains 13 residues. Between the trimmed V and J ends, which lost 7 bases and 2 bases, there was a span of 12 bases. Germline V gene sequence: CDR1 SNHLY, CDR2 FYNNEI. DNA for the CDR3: TGTGCCAGCAATGGCGGCACCACCTACGAGCAGTACTTC. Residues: CASNGGTTYEQYF.

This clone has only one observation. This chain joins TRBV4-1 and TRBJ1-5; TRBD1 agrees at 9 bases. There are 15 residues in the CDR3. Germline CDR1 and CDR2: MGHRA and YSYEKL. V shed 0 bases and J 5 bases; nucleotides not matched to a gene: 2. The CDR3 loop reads CASSQDGTGHQPQHF. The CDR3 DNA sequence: TGCGCCAGCAGCCAAGATGGGACAGGGCATCAGCCCCAGCATTTT.

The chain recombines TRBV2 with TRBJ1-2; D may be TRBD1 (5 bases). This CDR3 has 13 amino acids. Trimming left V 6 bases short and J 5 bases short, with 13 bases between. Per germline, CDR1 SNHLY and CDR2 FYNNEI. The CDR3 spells CASRVRVRYGYTF. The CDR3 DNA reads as TGTGCCAGCAGGGTCAGGGTTCGTTATGGCTACACCTTC.

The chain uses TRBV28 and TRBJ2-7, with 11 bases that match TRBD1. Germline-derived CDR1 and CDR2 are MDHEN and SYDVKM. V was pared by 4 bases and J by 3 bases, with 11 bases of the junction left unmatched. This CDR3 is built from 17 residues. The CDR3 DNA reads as TGTGCCAGCAGTTCCCCCGGACAGGGGGCGAGGGACTACGAGCAGTACTTC. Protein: CASSSPGQGARDYEQYF.

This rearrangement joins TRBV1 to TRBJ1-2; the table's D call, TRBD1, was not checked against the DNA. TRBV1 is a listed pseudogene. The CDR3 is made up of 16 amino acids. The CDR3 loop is CTSSQERSRRGYGYTF. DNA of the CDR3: TGCACCAGCAGCCAAGAGAGGTCCCGCAGGGGCTATGGCTACACCTTC.

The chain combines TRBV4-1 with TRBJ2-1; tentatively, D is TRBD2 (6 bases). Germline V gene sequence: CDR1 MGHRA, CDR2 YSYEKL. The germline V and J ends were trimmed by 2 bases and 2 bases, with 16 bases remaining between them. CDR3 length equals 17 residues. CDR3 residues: CASSQNRWGDPYNEQFF. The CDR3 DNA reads TGCGCCAGCAGCCAAAACCGATGGGGGGACCCCTACAATGAGCAGTTCTTC.

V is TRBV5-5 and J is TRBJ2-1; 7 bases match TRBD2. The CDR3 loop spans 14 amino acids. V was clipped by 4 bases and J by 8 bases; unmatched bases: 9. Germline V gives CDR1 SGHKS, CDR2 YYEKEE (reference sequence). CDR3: CASSRRGRDDEQFF. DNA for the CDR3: TGTGCCAGCAGCAGACGGGGGAGGGACGATGAGCAGTTCTTC. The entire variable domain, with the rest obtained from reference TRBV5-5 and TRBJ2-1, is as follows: DAGVTQSPTHLIKTRGQQVTLRCSPISGHKSVSWYQQVLGQGPQFIFQYYEKEERGRGNFPDRFSARQFPNYSSELNVNALLLGDSALYLCASSRRGRDDEQFFGPGTRLTVL.

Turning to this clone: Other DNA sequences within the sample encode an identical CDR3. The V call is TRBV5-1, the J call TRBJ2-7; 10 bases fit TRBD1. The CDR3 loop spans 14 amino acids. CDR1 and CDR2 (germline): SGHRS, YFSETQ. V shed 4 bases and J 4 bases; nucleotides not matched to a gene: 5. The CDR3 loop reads CASSLRDRGYEQYF. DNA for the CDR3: TGCGCCAGCAGCCTCCGGGACAGGGGATACGAGCAGTACTTC.

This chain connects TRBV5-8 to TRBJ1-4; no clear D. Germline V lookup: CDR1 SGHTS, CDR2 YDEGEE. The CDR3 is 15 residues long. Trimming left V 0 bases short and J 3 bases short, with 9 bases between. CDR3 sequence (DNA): TGTGCCAGCAGCTTGGTGCCGGCGGCTAATGAAAAACTGTTTTTT. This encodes CASSLVPAANEKLFF.

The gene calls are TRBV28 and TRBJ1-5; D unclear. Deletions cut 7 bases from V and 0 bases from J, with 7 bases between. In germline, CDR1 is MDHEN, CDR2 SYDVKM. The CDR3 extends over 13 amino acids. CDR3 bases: TGTGCCAGCAAAGACCTTAGCAATCAGCCCCAGCATTTT. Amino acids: CASKDLSNQPQHF.

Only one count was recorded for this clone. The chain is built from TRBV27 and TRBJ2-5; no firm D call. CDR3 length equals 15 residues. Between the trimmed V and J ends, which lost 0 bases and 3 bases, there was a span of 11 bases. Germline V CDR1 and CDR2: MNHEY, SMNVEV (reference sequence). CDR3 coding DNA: TGTGCCAGCAGTTTATCCCAGAAAAGGGAAGAGACCCAGTACTTC. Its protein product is CASSLSQKREETQYF.

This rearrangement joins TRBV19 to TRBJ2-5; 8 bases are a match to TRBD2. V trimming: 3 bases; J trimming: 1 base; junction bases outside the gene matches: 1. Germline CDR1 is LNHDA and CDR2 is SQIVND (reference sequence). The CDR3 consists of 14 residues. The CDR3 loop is CASSMGLGQETQYF. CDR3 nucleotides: TGTGCCAGTAGTATGGGACTAGGCCAAGAGACCCAGTACTTC.

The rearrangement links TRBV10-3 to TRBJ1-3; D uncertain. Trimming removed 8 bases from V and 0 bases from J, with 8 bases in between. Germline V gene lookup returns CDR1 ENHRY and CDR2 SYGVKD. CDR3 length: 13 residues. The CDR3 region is CAIRADSGNTIYF. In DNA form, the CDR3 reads TGTGCCATCCGGGCGGACTCTGGAAACACCATATATTTT.

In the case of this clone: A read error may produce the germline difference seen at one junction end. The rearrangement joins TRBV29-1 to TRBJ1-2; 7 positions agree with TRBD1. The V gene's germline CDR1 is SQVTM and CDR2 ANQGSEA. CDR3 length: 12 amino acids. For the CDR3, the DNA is TGCAGCGTCGAAGACAGGGCCTCTGGCTACACCTTC. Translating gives CSVEDRASGYTF.

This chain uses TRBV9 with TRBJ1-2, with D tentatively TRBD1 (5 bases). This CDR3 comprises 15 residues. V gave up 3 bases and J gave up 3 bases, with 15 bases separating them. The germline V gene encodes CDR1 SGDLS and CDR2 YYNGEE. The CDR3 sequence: CASSGDSLQDYGYTF. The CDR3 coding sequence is TGTGCCAGCAGCGGGGACTCCCTCCAAGACTATGGCTACACCTTC.

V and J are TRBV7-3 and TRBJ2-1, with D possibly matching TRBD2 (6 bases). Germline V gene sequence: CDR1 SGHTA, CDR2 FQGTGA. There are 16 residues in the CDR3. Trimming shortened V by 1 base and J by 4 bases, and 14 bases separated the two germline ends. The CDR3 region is CASSLNSGAPYNEQFF. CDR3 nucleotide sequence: TGTGCCAGCAGCTTAAACTCGGGAGCACCATACAATGAGCAGTTCTTC.